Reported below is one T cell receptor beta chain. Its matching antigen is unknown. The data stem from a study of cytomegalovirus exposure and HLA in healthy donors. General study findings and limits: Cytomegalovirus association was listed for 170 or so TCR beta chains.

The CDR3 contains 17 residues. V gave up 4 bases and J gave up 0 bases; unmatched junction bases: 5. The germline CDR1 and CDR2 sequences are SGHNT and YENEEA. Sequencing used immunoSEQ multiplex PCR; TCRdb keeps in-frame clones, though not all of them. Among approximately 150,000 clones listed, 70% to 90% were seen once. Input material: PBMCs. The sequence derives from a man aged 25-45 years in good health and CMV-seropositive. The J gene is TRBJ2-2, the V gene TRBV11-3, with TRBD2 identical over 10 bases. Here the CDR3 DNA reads TGTGCCAGCAGCTCTCGGACTAGCGGTACGAACACCGGGGAGCTGTTTTTT. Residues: CASSSRTSGTNTGELFF.